This T cell receptor beta chain was sequenced for a study of blood T cell repertoires in COVID-19. About the study: The United States, Italy and Spain provided the acute and convalescent COVID-19 samples. The cDNA or gDNA used as material had been derived from T cells, B-cell-depleted T cells, or PBMCs.

In the original workflow: Reference gene primer amplification gave estimated nucleated cell counts. The method was immunoSEQ multiplex PCR; TCRdb's version includes in-frame clones alone and lacks a portion of them. V and J calls and clone size are copied from that table; D and trimming were computed from the DNA. The data show some 200,000 clones, roughly 94% seen once. CDR1 is LNHDA, CDR2 SQIVND, per germline (reference sequence). The CDR3 is made up of 17 amino acids. V lost 4 bases to trimming and J lost 6 bases, with 21 bases between them. This clonotype was obtained from a man aged 25 to 40 with COVID-19, enrolled during active disease. The J gene is TRBJ2-2, the V gene TRBV19, with D possibly TRBD1 on 6 matching bases. Sequencing input: peripheral blood. The CDR3 DNA follows: TGTGCCAGTAGTAGTCAGACAGGATCTGTTCCCGCCGGGGAGCTGTTTTTT. Protein product: CASSSQTGSVPAGELFF. The full variable domain, its missing parts supplied by reference TRBV19 and TRBJ2-2, is DGGITQSPKYLFRKEGQNVTLSCEQNLNHDAMYWYRQDPGQGLRLIYYSQIVNDFQKGDIAEGYSVSREKKESFPLTVTSAQKNPTAFYLCASSSQTGSVPAGELFFGEGSRLTVL.